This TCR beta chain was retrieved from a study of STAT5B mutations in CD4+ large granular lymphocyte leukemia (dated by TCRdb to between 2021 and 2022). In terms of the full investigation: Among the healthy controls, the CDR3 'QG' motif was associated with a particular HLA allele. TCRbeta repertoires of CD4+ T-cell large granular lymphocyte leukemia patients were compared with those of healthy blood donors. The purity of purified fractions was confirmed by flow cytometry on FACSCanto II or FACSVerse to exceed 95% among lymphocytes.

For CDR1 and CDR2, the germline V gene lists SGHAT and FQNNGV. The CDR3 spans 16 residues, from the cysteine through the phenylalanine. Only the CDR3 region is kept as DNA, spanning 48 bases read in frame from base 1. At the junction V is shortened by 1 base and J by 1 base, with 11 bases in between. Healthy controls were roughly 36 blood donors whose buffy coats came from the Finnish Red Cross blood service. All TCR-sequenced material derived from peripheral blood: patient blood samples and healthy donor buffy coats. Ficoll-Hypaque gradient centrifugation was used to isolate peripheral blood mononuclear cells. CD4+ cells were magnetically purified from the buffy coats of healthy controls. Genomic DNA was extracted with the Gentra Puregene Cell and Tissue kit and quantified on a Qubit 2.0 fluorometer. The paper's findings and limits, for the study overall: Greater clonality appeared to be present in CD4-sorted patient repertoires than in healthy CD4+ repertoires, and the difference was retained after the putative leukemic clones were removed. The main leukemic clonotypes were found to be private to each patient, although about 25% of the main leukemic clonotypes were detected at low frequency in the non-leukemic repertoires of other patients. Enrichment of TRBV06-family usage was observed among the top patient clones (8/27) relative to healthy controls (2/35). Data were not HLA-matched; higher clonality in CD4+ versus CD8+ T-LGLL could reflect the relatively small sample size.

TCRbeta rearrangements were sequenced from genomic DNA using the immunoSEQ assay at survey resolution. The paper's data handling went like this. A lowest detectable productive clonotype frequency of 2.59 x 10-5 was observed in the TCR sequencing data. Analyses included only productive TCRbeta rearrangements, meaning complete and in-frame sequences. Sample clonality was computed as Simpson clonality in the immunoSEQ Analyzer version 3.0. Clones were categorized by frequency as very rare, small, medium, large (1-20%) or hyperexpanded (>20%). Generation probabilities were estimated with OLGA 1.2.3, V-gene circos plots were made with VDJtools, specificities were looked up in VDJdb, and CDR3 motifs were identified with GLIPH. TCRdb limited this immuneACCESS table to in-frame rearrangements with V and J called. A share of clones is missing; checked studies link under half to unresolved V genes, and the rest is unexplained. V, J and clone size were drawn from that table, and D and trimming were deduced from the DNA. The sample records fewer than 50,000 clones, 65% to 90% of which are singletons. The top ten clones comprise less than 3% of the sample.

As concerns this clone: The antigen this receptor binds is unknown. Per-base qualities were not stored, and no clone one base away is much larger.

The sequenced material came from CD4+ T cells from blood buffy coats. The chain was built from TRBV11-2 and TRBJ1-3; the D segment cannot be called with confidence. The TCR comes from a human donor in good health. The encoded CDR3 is CASSLGGSGSGNTIYF. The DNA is TGTGCCAGCAGCTTAGGAGGCTCGGGGTCTGGAAACACCATATATTTT. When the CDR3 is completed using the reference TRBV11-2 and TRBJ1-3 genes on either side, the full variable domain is EAGVAQSPRYKIIEKRQSVAFWCNPISGHATLYWYQQILGQGPKLLIQFQNNGVVDDSQLPKDRFSAERLKGVDSTLKIQPAKLEDSAVYLCASSLGGSGSGNTIYFGEGSWLTVV.